This paragraph covers one T cell receptor beta chain sequence. Per the authors' pipeline: Cell counts per sample came from amplifying reference gene primers. The method was immunoSEQ multiplex PCR; TCRdb's version includes in-frame clones alone and lacks a portion of them. V, J and clone size reflect that table, while D and trimming were determined from the DNA. Of over 90,000 clones in the sample, 91% were seen once. This specimen comes from a study of blood T cell repertoires in COVID-19. Study context: Researchers got acute and convalescent COVID-19 samples from the United States, Italy and Spain. Sample material is recorded as cDNA or gDNA derived from T cells, B-cell-depleted T cells, or PBMCs.

Germline V gene sequence: CDR1 LGHDT, CDR2 YNNKEL (reference sequence). With 5 bases clipped from V and 8 bases from J, the junction kept 11 bases outside the gene matches. CDR3 length: 15 residues. The receptor's source is a man aged 18 to 30 with acute or convalescent COVID-19. Sequences were obtained from peripheral blood. V gene TRBV3-1 (or the pseudogene TRBV3-2) combines with J gene TRBJ2-1; TRBD2 matches at 8 bases. DNA for the CDR3: TGTGCCAGCAGCTCAGGCTCGGGGGGGGCCCATGAGCAGTTCTTC. Translation gives CASSSGSGGAHEQFF.